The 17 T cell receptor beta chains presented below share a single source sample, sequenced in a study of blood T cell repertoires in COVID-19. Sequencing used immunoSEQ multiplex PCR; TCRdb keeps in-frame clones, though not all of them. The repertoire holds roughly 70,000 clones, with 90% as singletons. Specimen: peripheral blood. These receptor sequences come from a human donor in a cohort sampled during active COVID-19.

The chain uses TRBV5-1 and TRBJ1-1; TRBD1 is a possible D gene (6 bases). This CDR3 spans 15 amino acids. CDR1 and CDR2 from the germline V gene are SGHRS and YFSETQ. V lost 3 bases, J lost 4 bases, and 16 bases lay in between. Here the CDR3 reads CASSSDYRESTEAFF. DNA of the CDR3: TGCGCCAGCAGCTCAGATTACAGGGAGTCCACTGAAGCTTTCTTT.

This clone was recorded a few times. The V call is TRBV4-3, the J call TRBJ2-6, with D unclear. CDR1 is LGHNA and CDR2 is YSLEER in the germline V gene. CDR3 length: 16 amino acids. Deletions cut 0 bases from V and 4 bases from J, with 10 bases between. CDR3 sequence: CASSQEYGYGANVLTF. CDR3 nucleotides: TGCGCCAGCAGCCAAGAGTACGGTTACGGGGCCAACGTCCTGACTTTC.

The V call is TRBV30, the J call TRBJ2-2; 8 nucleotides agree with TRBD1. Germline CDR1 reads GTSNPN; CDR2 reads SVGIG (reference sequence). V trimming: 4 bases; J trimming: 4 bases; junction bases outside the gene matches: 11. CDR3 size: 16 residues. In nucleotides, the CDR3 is TGTGCCTGGACATATCAAGGACAGGGATTCACCGGGGAGCTGTTTTTT. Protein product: CAWTYQGQGFTGELFF. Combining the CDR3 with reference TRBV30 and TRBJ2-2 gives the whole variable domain SQTIHQWPATLVQPVGSPLSLECTVEGTSNPNLYWYRQAAGRGLQLLFYSVGIGQISSEVPQNLSASRPQDRQFILSSKKLLLSDSGFYLCAWTYQGQGFTGELFFGEGSRLTVL.

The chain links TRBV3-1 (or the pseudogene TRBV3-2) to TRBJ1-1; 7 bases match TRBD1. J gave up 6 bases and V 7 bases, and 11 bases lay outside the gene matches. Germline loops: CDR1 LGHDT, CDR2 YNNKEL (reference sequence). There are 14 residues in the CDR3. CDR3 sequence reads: CASTQGGRAAEAFF. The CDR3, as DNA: TGTGCCAGCACCCAGGGGGGTCGGGCCGCTGAAGCTTTCTTT.

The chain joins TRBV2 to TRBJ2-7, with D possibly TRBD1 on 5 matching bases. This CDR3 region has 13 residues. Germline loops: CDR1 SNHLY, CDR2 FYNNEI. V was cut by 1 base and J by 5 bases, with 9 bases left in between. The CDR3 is CASSEGTIHEQYF. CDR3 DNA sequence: TGTGCCAGCAGTGAAGGGACAATCCACGAGCAGTACTTC.

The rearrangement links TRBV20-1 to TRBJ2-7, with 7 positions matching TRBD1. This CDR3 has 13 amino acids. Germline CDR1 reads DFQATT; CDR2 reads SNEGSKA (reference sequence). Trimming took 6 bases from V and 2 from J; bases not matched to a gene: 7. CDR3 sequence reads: CSASGDRTYEQYF. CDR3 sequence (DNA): TGCAGTGCCAGTGGGGACAGAACCTACGAGCAGTACTTC.

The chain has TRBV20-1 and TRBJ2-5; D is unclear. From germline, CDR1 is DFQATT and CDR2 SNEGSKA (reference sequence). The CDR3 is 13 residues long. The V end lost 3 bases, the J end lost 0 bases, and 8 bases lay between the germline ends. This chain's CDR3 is CSASRVNQETQYF. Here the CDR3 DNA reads TGCAGTGCTAGTCGAGTAAACCAAGAGACCCAGTACTTC.

CDR3 protein: CASSRDAYEQYF. The CDR3 DNA sequence: TGTGCCAGCAGCCGGGATGCCTACGAGCAGTACTTC. The J gene is TRBJ2-7, the V gene TRBV6-5, with D possibly being TRBD2 (5 bases). This CDR3 has 12 amino acids. V was trimmed by 6 bases and J by 2 bases, leaving 8 bases between them. Per germline, CDR1 MNHEY and CDR2 SVGAGI.

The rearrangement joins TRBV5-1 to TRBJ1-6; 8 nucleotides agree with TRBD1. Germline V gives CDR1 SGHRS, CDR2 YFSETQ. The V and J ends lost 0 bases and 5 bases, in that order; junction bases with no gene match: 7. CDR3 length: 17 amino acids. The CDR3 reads CASSLGGLTGDNSPLHF. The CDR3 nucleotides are TGCGCCAGCAGCTTGGGGGGCCTGACAGGGGATAATTCACCCCTCCACTTT.

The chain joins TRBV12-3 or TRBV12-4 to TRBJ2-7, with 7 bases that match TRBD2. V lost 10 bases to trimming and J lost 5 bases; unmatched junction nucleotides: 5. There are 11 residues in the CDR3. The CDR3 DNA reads TGTGCCACCAGGGAGGGCCACGAGCAGTACTTC. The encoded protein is CATREGHEQYF.

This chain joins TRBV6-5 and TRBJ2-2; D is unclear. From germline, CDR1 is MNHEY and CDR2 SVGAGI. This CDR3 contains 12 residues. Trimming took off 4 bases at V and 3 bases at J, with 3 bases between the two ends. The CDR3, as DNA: TGTGCCAGCAGTTCGGACACCGGGGAGCTGTTTTTT. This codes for CASSSDTGELFF.

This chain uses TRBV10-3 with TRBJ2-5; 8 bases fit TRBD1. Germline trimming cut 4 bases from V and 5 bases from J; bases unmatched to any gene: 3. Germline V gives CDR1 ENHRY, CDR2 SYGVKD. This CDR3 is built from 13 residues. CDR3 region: CAISVDRGETQYF. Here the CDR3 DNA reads TGTGCCATCAGTGTTGACAGGGGCGAGACCCAGTACTTC.

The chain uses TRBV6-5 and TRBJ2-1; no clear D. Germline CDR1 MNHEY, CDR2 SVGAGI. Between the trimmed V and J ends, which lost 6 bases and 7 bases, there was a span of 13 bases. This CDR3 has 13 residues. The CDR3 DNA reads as TGTGCCAGCAGCCCCCAGGCTTTGAATGAGCAGTTCTTC. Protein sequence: CASSPQALNEQFF.

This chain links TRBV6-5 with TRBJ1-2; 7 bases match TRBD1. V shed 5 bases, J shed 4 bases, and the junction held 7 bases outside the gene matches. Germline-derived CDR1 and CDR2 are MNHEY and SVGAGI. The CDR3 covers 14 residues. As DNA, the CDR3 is TGTGCCAGCAGTCGGGACAGCGCTTCCTATGGCTACACCTTC. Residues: CASSRDSASYGYTF.

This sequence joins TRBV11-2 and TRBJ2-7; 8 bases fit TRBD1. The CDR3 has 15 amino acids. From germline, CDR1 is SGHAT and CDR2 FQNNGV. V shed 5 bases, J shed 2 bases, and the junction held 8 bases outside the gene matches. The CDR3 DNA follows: TGTGCCAGCAGCCAAGACAGGGGAAGGGCCTACGAGCAGTACTTC. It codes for CASSQDRGRAYEQYF.

This CDR3 reads CASSQEDRGYRHQPQHF. The CDR3 region has the DNA TGCGCCAGCAGCCAAGAGGACAGGGGGTATCGCCATCAGCCCCAGCATTTT. This chain uses TRBV4-1 with TRBJ1-5; TRBD1 matches 10 bases. The CDR3 contains 17 residues. V shed 0 bases and J 5 bases; nucleotides not matched to a gene: 7. The germline CDR1 and CDR2 sequences are MGHRA and YSYEKL.

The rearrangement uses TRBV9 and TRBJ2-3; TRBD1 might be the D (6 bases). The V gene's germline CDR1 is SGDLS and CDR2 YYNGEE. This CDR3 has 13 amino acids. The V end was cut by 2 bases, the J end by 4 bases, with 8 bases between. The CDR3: CASSVGAPDTQYF. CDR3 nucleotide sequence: TGTGCCAGCAGCGTGGGGGCGCCAGATACGCAGTATTTT.